The 22 T cell receptor beta chains below all came from one sample that was sequenced in a study of cytomegalovirus exposure and HLA in healthy donors. Sequenced by immunoSEQ multiplex PCR; TCRdb stores in-frame clones only, minus some. The profile shows about 200,000 clones, approximately 82% of them singletons. Material for sequencing was PBMCs. These receptors all stem from a woman aged 25 to 39 in good health and CMV-seropositive.

The rearrangement joins TRBV2 to TRBJ1-4; D gene ambiguous. V dropped 8 bases and J dropped 2 bases, with 15 bases sitting between them. CDR1 is SNHLY and CDR2 is FYNNEI in the germline V gene. The CDR3 extends over 15 amino acids. The CDR3 DNA is TGTGCCAGCGAACCAGGCTCGGGGACTAATGAAAAACTGTTTTTT. Translation: CASEPGSGTNEKLFF.

CDR3 in DNA: TGTGCCAGCAGACCGACCGGGACAGGGATGGGTGGCTACACCTTC. It yields the protein CASRPTGTGMGGYTF. The chain has TRBV7-8 and TRBJ1-2; TRBD1 matches 9 bases. Per germline, CDR1 SGHVS and CDR2 FQNEAQ. CDR3 length: 15 residues. The V gene end was trimmed by 6 bases and the J gene end by 7 bases; junction bases not matched to a gene: 12.

This chain joins TRBV4-1 and TRBJ1-1; D might be TRBD1 (5 bases). Trimming took 4 bases from V and 6 from J, leaving 18 bases between them. CDR1 and CDR2 from the germline V gene are MGHRA and YSYEKL. The CDR3 sequence is 15 residues long. In DNA, the CDR3 is TGCGCCAGCAGCCGAGGCCTTCAGGGCGGCGCTGAAGCTTTCTTT. Its protein product is CASSRGLQGGAEAFF.

The rearrangement links TRBV6-6 to TRBJ2-1; the match to TRBD2 covers 12 bases. The CDR3 has 11 residues. V lost 6 bases to trimming and J lost 14 bases; unmatched junction nucleotides: 2. Germline lookup yields CDR1 MNHNY and CDR2 SVGAGI (reference sequence). As DNA, the CDR3 is TGTGCCAGCAGGACTAGCGGGAGAGAGTTCTTC. Protein: CASRTSGREFF.

The V call is TRBV6-5, the J call TRBJ2-7; D unresolved. Trimming shortened V by 2 bases and J by 3 bases, and 14 bases separated the two germline ends. Germline CDR1 reads MNHEY; CDR2 reads SVGAGI. The CDR3 sequence is 15 residues long. The CDR3 is CASSYTVSDFYEQYF. DNA for the CDR3: TGTGCCAGCAGTTACACGGTCTCCGACTTCTACGAGCAGTACTTC.

The gene calls are TRBV5-1 and TRBJ1-4; D is ambiguous. In germline, CDR1 is SGHRS, CDR2 YFSETQ. This CDR3 contains 13 residues. Trimming shortened V by 0 bases and J by 10 bases, and 10 bases separated the two germline ends. CDR3: CASSLDRLGKLFF. DNA of the CDR3: TGCGCCAGCAGCTTGGATCGACTTGGAAAACTGTTTTTT.

A single count supports this clone. This chain uses TRBV6-5 with TRBJ1-1; TRBD1 matches 7 bases. Germline CDR1 is MNHEY and CDR2 is SVGAGI. The CDR3 has 14 amino acids. With V trimmed by 5 bases and J by 4 bases, 7 bases remained unmatched. CDR3 region: CASSIKGTVTEAFF. The DNA of the CDR3 is TGTGCCAGCAGTATTAAAGGGACAGTCACTGAAGCTTTCTTT.

The chain links TRBV5-6 to TRBJ1-1; 9 bases line up with TRBD1. CDR1 is SGHDT, CDR2 YYEEEE, per germline. V lost 4 bases and J lost 1; bases outside the gene matches: 5. The CDR3 is made up of 15 amino acids. Here the CDR3 DNA reads TGTGCCAGCAGCCCCAGGACAGGGGCGAACACTGAAGCTTTCTTT. The encoded protein is CASSPRTGANTEAFF.

This clone was seen once. This chain uses TRBV19 with TRBJ2-1, with 13 bases fitting TRBD2. The CDR3 extends over 16 amino acids. After removal of 5 bases from V and 5 bases from J, the junction contained 6 bases not matched to a gene. Germline-derived CDR1 and CDR2 are LNHDA and SQIVND (reference sequence). The CDR3 DNA reads TGTGCCAGTAGTCAAAGACTAGCGGGGGGACACAATGAGCAGTTCTTC. This translates into CASSQRLAGGHNEQFF.

Comment on this clone: The sample has other DNA sequences that encode this CDR3 too. The CDR3 nucleotides read TGTGCCAGCAGTTACTCAGGGACAGGGAACTATGGCTACACCTTC. Amino acids: CASSYSGTGNYGYTF. The chain recombines TRBV6-5 with TRBJ1-2, with 9 nucleotides matching TRBD1. There are 15 residues in the CDR3. CDR1 is MNHEY and CDR2 is SVGAGI in the germline V gene. V was pared by 0 bases and J by 2 bases, with 1 base of the junction left unmatched.

The V and J genes are TRBV7-2 and TRBJ1-2; D not resolved. Germline CDR1 reads SGHTA; CDR2 reads FQGNSA. This CDR3 is built from 16 residues. Trimming left V 5 bases short and J 4 bases short, with 20 bases between. This CDR3 is CASSRGLLEVGYGYTF. CDR3 sequence (DNA): TGTGCCAGCAGCAGAGGACTCCTCGAGGTTGGCTATGGCTACACCTTC.

V gene TRBV18 combines with J gene TRBJ1-1, with 9 nucleotides matching TRBD1. V lost 6 bases, J lost 5 bases, and 7 bases stayed unmatched. The CDR3 contains 14 residues. Germline V gene lookup returns CDR1 KGHSH and CDR2 LQKENI. In nucleotides, the CDR3 is TGTGCCAGCTCGACGGGACAGGGTAGGACTGAAGCTTTCTTT. This codes for CASSTGQGRTEAFF.

The chain recombines TRBV7-2 with TRBJ2-1, with a weak D call TRBD2 (6 bases). Trimming removed 3 bases at V and 13 bases at J, with 16 bases between. This CDR3 is 13 amino acids long. The germline V gene has CDR1 SGHTA and CDR2 FQGNSA. CDR3: CASSLRARDFQFF. The CDR3 bases are TGTGCCAGCAGCTTGCGAGCCCGGGACTTCCAGTTCTTC.

This clone was counted a single time. The rearrangement joins TRBV28 to TRBJ2-7, with D tentatively TRBD2 (5 bases). V lost 7 bases and J lost 1, with 17 bases in between. The length of the CDR3 is 15 residues. The germline CDR1 and CDR2 sequences are MDHEN and SYDVKM. The CDR3, as DNA: TGTGCCAGCACCTCACCGCTTGAGGGATCCTACGAGCAGTACTTC. Protein sequence: CASTSPLEGSYEQYF.

This clone was seen only a few times. V and J are TRBV7-9 and TRBJ2-7; tentative D call: TRBD1 (6 bases). The CDR3 covers 13 residues. Deletions cut 5 bases from V and 2 bases from J, with 10 bases between. The V gene's germline CDR1 is SEHNR and CDR2 FQNEAQ (reference sequence). The CDR3 nucleotides read TGTGCCAGCAGCCTATCAGGGGCCTACGAGCAGTACTTC. The encoded protein is CASSLSGAYEQYF. The full variable domain, in which reference TRBV7-9 and TRBJ2-7 provide the parts outside the CDR3, is DTGVSQNPRHKITKRGQNVTFRCDPISEHNRLYWYRQTLGQGPEFLTYFQNEAQLEKSRLLSDRFSAERPKGSFSTLEIQRTEQGDSAMYLCASSLSGAYEQYFGPGTRLTVT.

This chain uses TRBV4-1 with TRBJ1-5, with D unresolved. In germline, CDR1 is MGHRA, CDR2 YSYEKL. CDR3 length: 15 residues. V gave up 4 bases and J gave up 3 bases, with 13 bases separating them. CDR3: CASSPHEELNQPQHF. The CDR3, as DNA: TGCGCCAGCAGCCCCCATGAGGAGCTCAATCAGCCCCAGCATTTT.

The chain carries TRBV6-1 and TRBJ1-4, with 9 bases aligning to TRBD1. CDR1 and CDR2 (germline): MNHNS, SASEGT. The CDR3 totals 15 residues. The V segment lost 5 bases and the J segment 8 bases; nucleotides outside the gene matches: 9. CDR3 DNA: TGTGCCAGCAGTCTGTGGGACAGGGCGGAAGAAAAACTGTTTTTT. This gives the protein CASSLWDRAEEKLFF.

This clone was seen a handful of times. The chain joins TRBV2 to TRBJ2-7; weak D call: TRBD1 (5 bases). V was trimmed by 6 bases and J by 9 bases, leaving 15 bases between them. The CDR3 has 12 residues. From germline, CDR1 is SNHLY and CDR2 FYNNEI. This CDR3 reads CASSLTQGVQYF. CDR3 DNA: TGTGCCAGCAGCCTCACCCAGGGTGTGCAGTACTTC.

Turning to this clone: The identical CDR3 is also encoded by other nucleotide sequences in the sample. The genes are TRBV20-1 and TRBJ1-1; 7 bases fit TRBD1. V shed 6 bases, J shed 6 bases, and the junction held 4 bases outside the gene matches. CDR1 is DFQATT, CDR2 SNEGSKA, per germline (reference sequence). The CDR3 is 11 amino acids. The CDR3 sequence: CSARGQAEAFF. Here the CDR3 DNA reads TGCAGTGCGAGGGGGCAAGCTGAAGCTTTCTTT.

V gene TRBV6-5 combines with J gene TRBJ1-1; D remains ambiguous. This CDR3 comprises 14 residues. V was shortened by 7 bases and J by 0 bases, with 12 bases between the two germline ends. Looked up from germline, CDR1 is MNHEY and CDR2 is SVGAGI. Here the CDR3 reads CASTAGRMNTEAFF. The CDR3 DNA is TGTGCCAGCACGGCGGGGAGAATGAACACTGAAGCTTTCTTT.

The chain combines TRBV29-1 with TRBJ2-7, with 9 bases identical to TRBD1. Germline V gene lookup returns CDR1 SQVTM and CDR2 ANQGSEA. This CDR3 spans 17 amino acids. V dropped 4 bases and J dropped 9; count of bases not matched to a gene: 22. The CDR3 reads CSVVLNPHSTGGYRQYF. The CDR3 coding sequence is TGCAGCGTTGTCCTCAACCCCCACTCGACAGGGGGTTACCGGCAGTACTTC.

The chain links TRBV5-8 to TRBJ2-1, with 12 nucleotides matching TRBD2. The CDR3 has 17 amino acids. Trimming at V came to 0 bases and at J to 6 bases, leaving 7 bases not matched to a gene. Per germline, CDR1 SGHTS and CDR2 YDEGEE. DNA for the CDR3: TGTGCCAGCAGCTTGGTAACGGGACTAGCGGGTCTCAATGAGCAGTTCTTC. It specifies CASSLVTGLAGLNEQFF.